Listed below are T cell receptor beta chains from one sample, sequenced in a study of blood T cell repertoires in COVID-19. Assay used: immunoSEQ multiplex PCR; TCRdb lists only in-frame clones, some missing. The data show 430,000 or so clones, roughly 88% seen once. Sequencing was carried out using PBMCs or T cells enriched from blood (not recorded which). The receptor source for this set is a woman under 30 who had been exposed to COVID-19. Each CDR3 is given with its conserved first and last residue. Each record gives: V gene, clone size, D gene, J gene, CDR3 protein, CDR3 DNA. The D gene is left open where the match is weak. Expanded clones get a size class; other rows say once, few or many, or leave the size out.

TRBV9	few	NA	TRBJ1-6	CASSSGNSPLHF	TGTGCCAGCAGCTCGGGGAATTCACCCCTCCACTTT
TRBV11-2	once	TRBD1	TRBJ1-3	CASSWGQGASSGNTIYF	TGTGCCAGCAGCTGGGGACAGGGGGCGAGCTCTGGAAACACCATATATTTT
TRBV7-9	NA	TRBD1	TRBJ1-3	CASRPRQGQTGNTIYF	TGTGCCAGCAGACCGAGACAGGGGCAGACGGGAAACACCATATATTTT
TRBV6-7	NA	NA	TRBJ1-4	CASNITCGGGDEKLFF	TGTGCCAGCAACATAACGTGCGGAGGGGGGGATGAAAAACTGTTTTTT
TRBV6-5	NA	NA	TRBJ2-7	CASTSPRGSYEQYF	TGTGCCAGCACCTCACCGAGGGGGTCCTACGAGCAGTACTTC
TRBV18	once	TRBD1	TRBJ1-4	CASQGGTNEKLFF	TGTGCCAGCCAGGGGGGAACTAATGAAAAACTGTTTTTT
TRBV9	NA	NA	TRBJ1-1	CASSETGNTEAFF	TGTGCCAGCAGCGAGACAGGGAACACTGAAGCTTTCTTT
TRBV5-5	NA	TRBD2	TRBJ2-6	CASSLEGLLGANVLTF	TGTGCCAGCAGCTTGGAGGGACTACTCGGGGCCAACGTCCTGACTTTC
TRBV28	NA	TRBD1	TRBJ2-3	CASSLAGQGDPNTQYF	TGTGCCAGCAGTTTGGCTGGACAGGGGGATCCGAATACGCAGTATTTT
TRBV28	NA	NA	TRBJ2-1	CASSLSAGQRNEQFF	TGTGCCAGCAGTTTATCAGCCGGACAGCGGAATGAGCAGTTCTTC
TRBV24-1	NA	NA	TRBJ2-2	CATSGRATGELFF	TGTGCCACCAGTGGGAGGGCAACCGGGGAGCTGTTTTTT
TRBV9	NA	TRBD2	TRBJ2-1	CASSVEFSGGLRSYNEQFF	TGTGCCAGCAGCGTAGAGTTTAGCGGGGGACTCCGCTCCTACAATGAGCAGTTCTTC
TRBV11-2	few	NA	TRBJ2-1	CASSQGPPRWVLNEQFF	TGTGCCAGCAGCCAGGGTCCGCCTAGATGGGTTTTGAATGAGCAGTTCTTC
TRBV6-2/TRBV6-3	NA	TRBD2	TRBJ2-1	CASSYRGLAGAEQFF	TGTGCCAGCAGTTACCGGGGGCTAGCGGGGGCTGAGCAGTTCTTC
TRBV5-6	NA	TRBD1	TRBJ1-1	CASTLWTLQGAIGTEAFF	TGTGCCAGCACCCTTTGGACCCTACAGGGGGCGATTGGCACTGAAGCTTTCTTT